These 3 T cell receptor beta chains share one sample of origin, sequenced in a study of response to subunit inactivated influenza vaccine. TCRdb independently ran MiXCR on the RT-PCR reads; one entry per CDR3 protein. The table lists 710,000 or so distinct CDR3 sequences, approximately 14% of them singletons. The sequences come from PBMCs from blood, collected approximately 12 days after vaccination. These receptors all stem from a man in his forties or fifties who received an inactivated influenza vaccine.

The CDR3 sequence is CASSSQTDEQYF. CDR3 coding DNA: TGTGCCAGCTCATCACAAACAGATGAGCAGTACTTC. J is TRBJ2-7 and V is TRBV18; D is undetermined. V lost 5 bases, J lost 7 bases, and 12 bases lay in between. CDR1 KGHSH and CDR2 LQKENI come from the germline V gene. This CDR3 comprises 12 residues. Complete variable domain (other parts from reference TRBV18 and TRBJ2-7): NAGVMQNPRHLVRRRGQEARLRCSPMKGHSHVYWYRQLPEEGLKFMVYLQKENIIDESGMPKERFSAEFPKEGPSILRIQQVVRGDSAAYFCASSSQTDEQYFGPGTRLTVT.

In this sample, this clonotype turned up a few times. V is TRBV20-1 and J is TRBJ2-5; D is undetermined. The ends were cut back, 3 bases at V and 5 bases at J, with 10 bases in the middle. From germline, CDR1 is DFQATT and CDR2 SNEGSKA (reference sequence). CDR3 length: 12 amino acids. In nucleotides, the CDR3 is TGCAGTGCTAGGACCCCAAGGGAGACCCAGTACTTC. It codes for CSARTPRETQYF.

The chain recombines TRBV4-3 with TRBJ1-2; maybe TRBD1 (6 bases). The CDR3 has 14 amino acids. Germline assignment: CDR1 LGHNA and CDR2 YSLEER. V gave up 3 bases and J gave up 3 bases, with 11 bases separating them. As DNA, the CDR3 is TGCGCCAGCAGCCACTCAGCAGGGGACTATGGCTACACCTTC. It specifies CASSHSAGDYGYTF.